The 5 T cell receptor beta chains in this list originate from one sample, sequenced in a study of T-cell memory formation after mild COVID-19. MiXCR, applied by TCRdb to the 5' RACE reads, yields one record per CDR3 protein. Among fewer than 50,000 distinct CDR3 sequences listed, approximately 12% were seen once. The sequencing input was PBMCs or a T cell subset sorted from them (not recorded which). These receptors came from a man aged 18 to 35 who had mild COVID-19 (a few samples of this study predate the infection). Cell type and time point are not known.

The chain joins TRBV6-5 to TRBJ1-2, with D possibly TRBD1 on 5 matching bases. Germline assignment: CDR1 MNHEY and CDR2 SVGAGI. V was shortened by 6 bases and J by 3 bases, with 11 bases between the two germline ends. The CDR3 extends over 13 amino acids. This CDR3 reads CASRTVGDYGYTF. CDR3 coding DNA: TGTGCCAGCAGGACAGTGGGTGACTATGGCTACACCTTC.

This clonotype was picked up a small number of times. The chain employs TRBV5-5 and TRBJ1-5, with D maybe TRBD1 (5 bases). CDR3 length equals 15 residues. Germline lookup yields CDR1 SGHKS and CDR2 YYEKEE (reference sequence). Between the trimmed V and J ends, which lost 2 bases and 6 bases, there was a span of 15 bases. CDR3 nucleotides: TGTGCCAGCAGCTTACTCGGGACCGCCGGTCAGCCCCAGCATTTT. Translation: CASSLLGTAGQPQHF.

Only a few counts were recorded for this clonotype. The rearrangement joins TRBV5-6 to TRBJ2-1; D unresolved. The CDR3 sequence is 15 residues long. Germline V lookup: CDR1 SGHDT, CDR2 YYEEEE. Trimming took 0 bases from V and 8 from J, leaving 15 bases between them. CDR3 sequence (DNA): TGTGCCAGCAGCTTGGTCGTGGCTAATCGTCATGAGCAGTTCTTC. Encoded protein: CASSLVVANRHEQFF.

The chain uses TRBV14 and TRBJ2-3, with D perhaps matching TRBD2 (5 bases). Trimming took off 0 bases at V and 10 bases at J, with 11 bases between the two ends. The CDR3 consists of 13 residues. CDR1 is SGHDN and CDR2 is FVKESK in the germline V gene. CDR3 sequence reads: CASSQDWTGSQYF. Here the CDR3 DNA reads TGTGCCAGCAGCCAAGATTGGACGGGATCGCAGTATTTT. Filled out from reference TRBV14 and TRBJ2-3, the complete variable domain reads EAGVTQFPSHSVIEKGQTVTLRCDPISGHDNLYWYRRVMGKEIKFLLHFVKESKQDESGMPNNRFLAERTGGTYSTLKVQPAELEDSGVYFCASSQDWTGSQYFGPGTRLTVL.

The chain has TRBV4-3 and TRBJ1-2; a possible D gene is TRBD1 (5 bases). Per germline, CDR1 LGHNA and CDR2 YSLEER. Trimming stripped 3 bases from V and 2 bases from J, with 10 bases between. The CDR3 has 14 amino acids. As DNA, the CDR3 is TGCGCCAGCAGCCATCAGGGAACCAACTATGGCTACACCTTC. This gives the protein CASSHQGTNYGYTF.